The subject of this entry is one TCR beta chain. The entry originates in a study of CD8 T cells in Susac syndrome. RNA in amounts of about 0.5 to 1 ug was reverse transcribed with random hexamers. TCRdb called the immunoSEQ multiplex PCR reads again in MiXCR, with one record for every CDR3 protein. In the table there are 180,000 or so distinct CDR3 sequences, about 94% of which are singletons. The CDR3 consists of 15 residues. Trimming took 3 bases from V and 7 from J, leaving 13 bases between them. Germline-derived CDR1 and CDR2 are MDHEN and SYDVKM. The receptor was derived from a human donor with multiple sclerosis. Sequencing used CD4+ T cells from PBMCs. V is TRBV28 and J is TRBJ1-6, with D unresolved. The CDR3 coding sequence is TGTGCCAGCAGTTTGGCTAACAGCCCAAATTCACCCCTCCACTTT. This sequence encodes CASSLANSPNSPLHF.